The 12 T cell receptor beta chains listed next were all sequenced from one sample in a study of blood T cell repertoires in COVID-19. Sequencing was performed with immunoSEQ multiplex PCR; in TCRdb, only in-frame clones are kept and a portion is missing. The repertoire includes some 150,000 clones, approximately 89% of them detected once, and around 1.5% sits in the top ten. The sample consisted of peripheral blood. The receptors derive from a human donor in a cohort sampled during active COVID-19.

The CDR3 region is CASSLVGTSYYTQYF. The CDR3 nucleotides read TGTGCCAGCAGCTTAGTGGGGACTTCGTATTATACGCAGTATTTT. The genes are TRBV7-2 and TRBJ2-3; D is possibly TRBD2 (6 bases). Trimming shortened V by 1 base and J by 7 bases, and 15 bases separated the two germline ends. The length of the CDR3 is 15 residues. CDR1 SGHTA and CDR2 FQGNSA come from the germline V gene.

This clone was observed once. This rearrangement joins TRBV20-1 to TRBJ1-2; 10 positions agree with TRBD1. J was trimmed by 2 bases and V by 3 bases; bases with no gene match: 3. The length of the CDR3 is 14 residues. Germline values: CDR1 DFQATT, CDR2 SNEGSKA (reference sequence). CDR3 DNA: TGCAGTGCTAGTCAGACAGGGGGCAACTATGGCTACACCTTC. It specifies CSASQTGGNYGYTF.

This chain links TRBV9 with TRBJ1-2; D uncertain. V dropped 0 bases and J dropped 1 base, with 13 bases sitting between them. Germline CDR1 and CDR2: SGDLS and YYNGEE. The CDR3 runs to 16 residues. Here the CDR3 DNA reads TGTGCCAGCAGCGTAGATCCGGGTGGCAGTAACTATGGCTACACCTTC. As protein: CASSVDPGGSNYGYTF. Variable domain in full (rest from reference TRBV9 and TRBJ1-2): DSGVTQTPKHLITATGQRVTLRCSPRSGDLSVYWYQQSLDQGLQFLIQYYNGEERAKGNILERFSAQQFPDLHSELNLSSLELGDSALYFCASSVDPGGSNYGYTFGSGTRLTVV.

The chain combines TRBV29-1 with TRBJ1-5, with a possible D match to TRBD1 (6 bases). CDR3 length: 13 amino acids. Trimming pared 3 bases from V and 3 bases from J, leaving 9 bases between. Looked up from germline, CDR1 is SQVTM and CDR2 is ANQGSEA. The CDR3 coding sequence is TGCAGCGTTGACACAGGGTCCAATCAGCCCCAGCATTTT. Protein: CSVDTGSNQPQHF.

The chain couples TRBV2 to TRBJ1-4, with D perhaps matching TRBD1 (5 bases). In germline, CDR1 is SNHLY, CDR2 FYNNEI. This CDR3 region has 15 residues. Trimming shortened V by 4 bases and J by 4 bases, and 13 bases separated the two germline ends. CDR3 sequence (DNA): TGTGCCAGCAGTGCCTGGCAGGGAATTAATGAAAAACTGTTTTTT. This sequence encodes CASSAWQGINEKLFF.

The rearrangement joins TRBV19 to TRBJ1-4; 8 nucleotides agree with TRBD1. This CDR3 spans 17 amino acids. The V segment lost 5 bases and the J segment 1 base; nucleotides outside the gene matches: 9. CDR1 and CDR2 (germline): LNHDA, SQIVND (reference sequence). The CDR3 protein is CASSSRQGYQTNEKLFF. The CDR3 DNA reads TGTGCCAGTAGTTCACGACAGGGGTATCAAACTAATGAAAAACTGTTTTTT. Drawing the rest from reference TRBV19 and TRBJ1-4, the complete variable domain is DGGITQSPKYLFRKEGQNVTLSCEQNLNHDAMYWYRQDPGQGLRLIYYSQIVNDFQKGDIAEGYSVSREKKESFPLTVTSAQKNPTAFYLCASSSRQGYQTNEKLFFGSGTQLSVL.

V gene TRBV19 combines with J gene TRBJ2-3; D is undetermined. V was cut by 7 bases and J by 4 bases, with 18 bases left in between. In germline, CDR1 is LNHDA, CDR2 SQIVND (reference sequence). The CDR3 sequence is 15 residues long. CDR3 residues: CASTPGPSRPDTQYF. The CDR3 bases are TGTGCCAGTACCCCAGGCCCAAGTAGACCAGATACGCAGTATTTT.

Concerning this clone itself: This specimen includes other DNA sequences encoding the same CDR3. CDR3 sequence: CASSTGGPYEQYF. CDR3 DNA sequence: TGTGCCAGTAGTACAGGGGGCCCCTACGAGCAGTACTTC. The chain couples TRBV19 to TRBJ2-7; 8 nucleotides agree with TRBD1. The CDR3 covers 13 residues. V lost 4 bases and J lost 2; bases outside the gene matches: 1. The germline CDR1 and CDR2 sequences are LNHDA and SQIVND (reference sequence).

The V call is TRBV3-1 (or the pseudogene TRBV3-2), the J call TRBJ1-3, with D hard to call. This CDR3 region has 15 residues. Germline CDR1 and CDR2: LGHDT and YNNKEL (reference sequence). The V end lost 4 bases, the J end lost 0 bases, and 10 bases lay between the germline ends. The CDR3 bases are TGTGCCAGCAGCCCGGACTTGAGCTCTGGAAACACCATATATTTT. It codes for CASSPDLSSGNTIYF.

The rearrangement links TRBV6-1 to TRBJ1-6; TRBD1 aligns across 8 bases. The CDR3 covers 16 residues. Germline V gene data show CDR1 as MNHNS and CDR2 as SASEGT. With 3 bases clipped from V and 8 bases from J, the junction kept 9 bases outside the gene matches. Written as DNA, the CDR3 is TGTGCCAGCAGTGATCCTCTGGACAGGGTGGATTCACCCCTCCACTTT. Translated: CASSDPLDRVDSPLHF.

This chain uses TRBV4-1 with TRBJ2-3, with D possibly matching TRBD1 (5 bases). CDR3 length: 16 amino acids. CDR1 MGHRA and CDR2 YSYEKL come from the germline V gene. Between the trimmed V and J ends, which lost 1 base and 3 bases, there was a span of 14 bases. CDR3 nucleotides: TGCGCCAGCAGCCAAGGCTGGTCAGGGTGGACAGATACGCAGTATTTT. Protein sequence: CASSQGWSGWTDTQYF.

V usage is TRBV12-3 or TRBV12-4 and J usage is TRBJ1-1; 7 nucleotides match TRBD1. V lost 6 bases to trimming and J lost 1 base; unmatched junction nucleotides: 2. The CDR3 has 13 residues. As DNA, the CDR3 is TGTGCCAGCAGGAGACAGGGGAACACTGAAGCTTTCTTT. Protein sequence: CASRRQGNTEAFF.